The sequence of this TCR beta chain was determined in a study of cytomegalovirus exposure and HLA in healthy donors. The CDR3 totals 14 residues. Per germline, CDR1 SGHTA and CDR2 FQGNSA. Trimming removed 2 bases at V and 4 bases at J, with 11 bases between. PCR employed 60 Vbeta and 13 Jbeta primers. The data were produced by immunoSEQ multiplex PCR, yet TCRdb's version contains in-frame clones alone and is incomplete. The table has tens of thousands of clones, 84% seen once; the top ten hold under 20%. At the time of sampling, donors were nominally healthy, though unrecorded immune exposures were likely.

This chain uses TRBV7-2 with TRBJ1-1; possibly TRBD1 for D (5 bases). Sequencing was performed on PBMCs. The clonotype was recovered from a man between 65 and 85 years old in good health and CMV-seropositive. This CDR3 reads CASSLFLGGTEAFF. The CDR3 bases are TGTGCCAGCAGCTTATTTTTGGGGGGCACTGAAGCTTTCTTT.